These 20 T cell receptor beta chains were sequenced from one sample in a study of T cells in Graves' hyperthyroidism and ophthalmopathy. Researchers took RNA transcripts and amplified the TCR beta CDR3 regions from them. First-round RT-PCR with HTBI primers amplified the TCR CDR3 region. TCRdb passed the multiplex PCR reads through MiXCR, listing each CDR3 protein once. The sample includes about 710,000 distinct CDR3 sequences, about a sixth of them seen just once. Sequenced sample: blood. These receptors were taken from a young man with Graves' hyperthyroidism.

In this sample, this clonotype turned up many times. This chain connects TRBV11-3 to TRBJ2-3; possibly TRBD2 for D (6 bases). Trimming shortened V by 5 bases and J by 4 bases, and 16 bases separated the two germline ends. Germline lookup yields CDR1 SGHNT and CDR2 YENEEA. CDR3 length: 15 residues. CDR3 residues: CASSPFREDADTQYF. The CDR3 DNA is TGTGCCAGCAGCCCTTTTAGGGAGGACGCAGATACGCAGTATTTT. The complete variable domain, with remaining parts taken from reference TRBV11-3 and TRBJ2-3, reads EAGVVQSPRYKIIEKKQPVAFWCNPISGHNTLYWYLQNLGQGPELLIRYENEEAVDDSQLPKDRFSAERLKGVDSTLKIQPAELGDSAVYLCASSPFREDADTQYFGPGTRLTVL.

The chain joins TRBV11-3 to TRBJ2-2; the D gene is possibly TRBD2 (6 bases). CDR1 is SGHNT, CDR2 YENEEA, per germline. The CDR3 has 15 amino acids. Deletions cut 1 base from V and 9 bases from J, with 15 bases between. The CDR3 sequence is CASSLGDSGTWELFF. CDR3 coding DNA: TGTGCCAGCAGCTTAGGAGACTCAGGGACTTGGGAGCTGTTTTTT.

This clonotype was seen repeatedly, ten times or more. The chain links TRBV11-3 to TRBJ1-2; no clear D gene. From germline, CDR1 is SGHNT and CDR2 YENEEA. The length of the CDR3 is 12 residues. Trimming shortened V by 4 bases and J by 4 bases, and 7 bases separated the two germline ends. CDR3 DNA: TGTGCCAGCAGCTCCAGATTCTATGGCTACACCTTC. It yields the protein CASSSRFYGYTF.

This clonotype has a handful of counts. V usage is TRBV7-9 and J usage is TRBJ2-1, with D tentatively TRBD2 (6 bases). V lost 2 bases to trimming and J lost 7 bases, with 12 bases between them. This CDR3 is 14 amino acids long. Per the germline V gene, CDR1 is SEHNR and CDR2 is FQNEAQ (reference sequence). CDR3 residues: CASSLNSGRNEQFF. CDR3 DNA: TGTGCCAGCAGCTTAAATAGCGGTCGTAATGAGCAGTTCTTC.

This clonotype appeared a few times. The J gene is TRBJ2-7, the V gene TRBV7-2, with D perhaps matching TRBD2 (5 bases). The CDR3 has 14 amino acids. Trimming stripped 5 bases from V and 3 bases from J, with 14 bases between. The germline CDR1 and CDR2 sequences are SGHTA and FQGNSA. CDR3 sequence reads: CASSPRLNLYEQYF. DNA of the CDR3: TGTGCCAGCAGCCCCAGACTAAACCTCTACGAGCAGTACTTC.

This rearrangement joins TRBV7-3 to TRBJ2-1; D remains unclear. The CDR3 covers 14 residues. Germline lookup yields CDR1 SGHTA and CDR2 FQGTGA. The V and J ends lost 5 bases and 0 bases respectively, with 8 bases between them. CDR3 in amino acids: CASSRMSSYNEQFF. The CDR3 nucleotides are TGTGCCAGCAGCAGGATGAGCTCCTACAATGAGCAGTTCTTC.

The chain employs TRBV6-2 or TRBV6-3 and TRBJ1-5, with a possible D match to TRBD1 (5 bases). The CDR3 consists of 17 residues. Germline assignment: CDR1 MNHEY and CDR2 SVGEGT. Deletions cut 3 bases from V and 0 bases from J, with 15 bases between. In DNA, the CDR3 is TGTGCCAGCAGTTATCCCACAGGAGATTATAGCAATCAGCCCCAGCATTTT. Protein: CASSYPTGDYSNQPQHF.

This rearrangement joins TRBV6-2 or TRBV6-3 to TRBJ2-5; D not certain. V lost 5 bases to trimming and J lost 2 bases, with 9 bases between them. CDR1 is MNHEY and CDR2 is SVGEGT in the germline V gene. This CDR3 contains 13 residues. CDR3 nucleotides: TGTGCCAGCAGTACAAGTAGGCAAGAGACCCAGTACTTC. Translation: CASSTSRQETQYF.

The genes are TRBV2 and TRBJ1-2; the match to TRBD1 covers 7 bases. V shed 5 bases, J shed 7 bases, and the junction held 10 bases outside the gene matches. This CDR3 contains 14 residues. CDR1 SNHLY and CDR2 FYNNEI come from the germline V gene. The CDR3 here is CASSSTGSAVGYTF. The CDR3 nucleotides read TGTGCCAGCAGTTCGACAGGGTCGGCGGTTGGCTACACCTTC.

The rearrangement joins TRBV24-1 to TRBJ1-1; tentatively, D is TRBD1 (5 bases). The V gene's germline CDR1 is KGHDR and CDR2 SFDVKD. This CDR3 region has 16 residues. V was cut by 0 bases and J by 0 bases, with 10 bases left in between. CDR3 bases: TGTGCCACCAGTGATTTGCTCGGCAGGGTGAACACTGAAGCTTTCTTT. This translates into CATSDLLGRVNTEAFF.

This clonotype was recorded a few times. The V call is TRBV15, the J call TRBJ1-1, with TRBD1 as a possible D gene (5 bases). Germline V gives CDR1 LNHNV, CDR2 YYDKDF (reference sequence). V was clipped by 1 base and J by 4 bases, with 10 bases between them. This CDR3 is built from 14 residues. CDR3 amino acids: CATSRGGESTEAFF. The CDR3 DNA reads TGTGCCACCAGCAGAGGGGGGGAATCCACTGAAGCTTTCTTT.

For this clonotype: A read error may explain this, as a much larger clone is one base away. The V call is TRBV29-1, the J call TRBJ1-1; 7 bases line up with TRBD1. The CDR3 extends over 13 amino acids. The germline gives CDR1 SQVTM, CDR2 ANQGSEA. The J segment lost 5 bases and the V segment lost 4 bases, leaving 7 bases of the junction unmatched. The CDR3 DNA follows: TGCAGCGTTGGAAAGGGGGCCTGGACTGAAGCTTTCTTT. This sequence encodes CSVGKGAWTEAFF.

This clonotype has at least ten counts. The chain links TRBV7-3 to TRBJ2-3; TRBD2 aligns across 10 bases. CDR1 is SGHTA, CDR2 FQGTGA, per germline. Germline trimming cut 4 bases from V and 4 bases from J; bases unmatched to any gene: 5. There are 15 residues in the CDR3. This CDR3 is CASSSQREGPDTQYF. The CDR3 DNA reads TGTGCCAGCAGCTCACAGCGGGAGGGCCCAGATACGCAGTATTTT.

The CDR3 here is CASTFRVQSEKLFF. The CDR3 nucleotides are TGTGCCAGCACTTTCCGGGTCCAGAGTGAAAAACTGTTTTTT. The chain has TRBV6-2 or TRBV6-3 and TRBJ1-4; D gene ambiguous. The germline V gene has CDR1 MNHEY and CDR2 SVGEGT. The V end lost 7 bases, the J end lost 7 bases, and 16 bases lay between the germline ends. This CDR3 has 14 residues.

The sample holds a few counts of this clonotype. The chain carries TRBV28 and TRBJ1-2; D unclear. The ends were cut back, 7 bases at V and 1 base at J, with 25 bases in the middle. Germline-derived CDR1 and CDR2 are MDHEN and SYDVKM. This CDR3 region has 18 residues. The CDR3: CASTPHEGAREINYGYTF. Here the CDR3 DNA reads TGTGCCAGCACCCCCCACGAGGGCGCAAGGGAGATTAACTATGGCTACACCTTC.

This clonotype was found a few times. J is TRBJ2-5 and V is TRBV29-1; D not resolved. The CDR3 contains 11 residues. Germline V gene lookup returns CDR1 SQVTM and CDR2 ANQGSEA. V was trimmed by 6 bases and J by 0 bases, leaving 5 bases between them. Here the CDR3 reads CSVAYQETQYF. In DNA, the CDR3 is TGCAGCGTCGCGTACCAAGAGACCCAGTACTTC.

This clonotype was counted many times. The V and J genes are TRBV28 and TRBJ2-1; D may be TRBD1 (5 bases). V lost 2 bases, J lost 7 bases, and 12 bases lay in between. Germline lookup yields CDR1 MDHEN and CDR2 SYDVKM. CDR3 length: 14 amino acids. The CDR3 region has the DNA TGTGCCAGCAGTTTAAGGGGTTTGGAAAATGAGCAGTTCTTC. Protein: CASSLRGLENEQFF.

This clonotype was seen ten or more times. V gene TRBV12-3 or TRBV12-4 combines with J gene TRBJ1-3; possibly TRBD1 for D (5 bases). The CDR3 runs to 15 residues. V was trimmed by 10 bases and J by 0 bases, leaving 16 bases between them. Here the CDR3 reads CATTARAYSGNTIYF. The CDR3 DNA follows: TGTGCCACCACGGCCAGGGCCTACTCTGGAAACACCATATATTTT.

The chain is built from TRBV14 and TRBJ2-7; D is perhaps TRBD1 or TRBD2 (7 bases each). V was cut by 1 base and J by 4 bases, with 14 bases left in between. The CDR3 length is 15 residues. Per germline, CDR1 SGHDN and CDR2 FVKESK. The CDR3 sequence: CASSQGYRGGYEQYF. The CDR3 bases are TGTGCCAGCAGCCAAGGGTACAGGGGAGGGTACGAGCAGTACTTC.

The chain uses TRBV6-1 and TRBJ1-5; D not certain. The CDR3 sequence is 15 residues long. The germline V gene encodes CDR1 MNHNS and CDR2 SASEGT. The V and J ends lost 5 bases and 5 bases respectively, with 16 bases between them. CDR3 protein: CASSHPFGVYQPQHF. CDR3 sequence (DNA): TGTGCCAGCAGTCACCCCTTCGGGGTTTATCAGCCCCAGCATTTT.